This T cell receptor (beta chain) is drawn from a study of blood T cell repertoires in COVID-19. Whole-study context: In Cohort 3, a recovered donor had either two negative PCRs, clearance, or symptom resolution. There were acute and convalescent COVID-19 samples, and they came from the United States, Italy and Spain. From T cells, B-cell-depleted T cells, or PBMCs came the material, which was cDNA or gDNA.

Measured with immunoSEQ multiplex PCR; TCRdb has only the in-frame clones, and not every one. Found here are approximately 150,000 clones, 84% of them singletons; the top ten hold approximately 4%. Clinical history as reported by participants underpinned cohort assignment. The TCR originated in a man in his fifties in a cohort exposed to, infected with or recovered from COVID-19 (not recorded which). Sequencing was done on a sample of PBMCs or T cells enriched from blood (not recorded which).

The CDR3 coding sequence is TGTGCCTGGAGTGCGCCCGGGTCTGAAGCTTTCTTT. Its protein is CAWSAPGSEAFF. J is TRBJ1-1 and V is TRBV30; D gene ambiguous. Trimming took off 1 base at V and 6 bases at J, with 9 bases between the two ends. Looked up from germline, CDR1 is GTSNPN and CDR2 is SVGIG (reference sequence). The CDR3 totals 12 residues.